These T cell receptor beta chains were read from a single sample in a study of vaccination effects on CD4 cells after COVID-19. Their antigens are not known. TCRdb's table, derived via immunoSEQ multiplex PCR, lists solely in-frame clones and lacks some. The sample shows 50,000 or so clones, approximately 70% of them seen only once. Material: CD4+ T cells from PBMCs cultured without peptide, obtained before COVID-19 vaccination. These receptor sequences come from a human donor who received a COVID-19 vaccine. The CDR3 runs from the conserved cysteine through the conserved F or W. Fields, in order: clone size, V gene, J gene, D gene, CDR3 DNA, CDR3 protein. The D gene is left open where the match is weak. Clone size, where shown, is once, few, many, or a class for clones that have expanded.

>few|TRBV5-1|TRBJ1-6|NA
TGCGCCAGCAGCTCATCCGGGACGGCCAATTCACCCCTCCACTTT
CASSSSGTANSPLHF
>NA|TRBV19|TRBJ1-2|TRBD1
TGTGCCAGTAGTCCCCTGGGACAGGGGGCCTACTATGGCTACACCTTC
CASSPLGQGAYYGYTF
>NA|TRBV3-1/TRBV3-2|TRBJ2-3|NA
TGTGCCAGCAGCCCGTGGGACGGCGGGAGCACAGATACGCAGTATTTT
CASSPWDGGSTDTQYF
>NA|TRBV12-5|TRBJ1-1|NA
TGTGCTAGTGCGTTGCAGGGACGAAACACTGAAGCTTTCTTT
CASALQGRNTEAFF
>NA|TRBV7-8|TRBJ1-1|NA
TGTGCCAGCAGCTTAGTGAGGGGAAGGAACACTGAAGCTTTCTTT
CASSLVRGRNTEAFF
>NA|TRBV11-1|TRBJ1-5|NA
TGTGCCAGCAGCTACAGGGAGGATCAGCCCCAGCATTTT
CASSYREDQPQHF
>NA|TRBV5-1|TRBJ2-7|NA
TGCGCCAGCAGCCCGGAGACCTACGAGCAGTACTTC
CASSPETYEQYF
>NA|TRBV29-1|TRBJ1-1|NA
TGCAGCGCTGGAGTCGCTGAAGCTTTCTTT
CSAGVAEAFF
>NA|TRBV3-1/TRBV3-2|TRBJ1-4|NA
TGTGCCAGCAGCCAAGGGGGCGCCGAAAAACTGTTTTTT
CASSQGGAEKLFF
>NA|TRBV28|TRBJ2-3|NA
TGTGCCAGCAGTTTAACGGGAGGCACAGATACGCAGTATTTT
CASSLTGGTDTQYF
>NA|TRBV28|TRBJ1-2|NA
TGTGCCAGCAGCTCGGGTTCGGGGGCGGACTATGGCTACACCTTC
CASSSGSGADYGYTF
>few|TRBV7-2|TRBJ1-5|NA
TGTGCCAGCAGCTTACAACCGGATAGCAATCAGCCCCAGCATTTT
CASSLQPDSNQPQHF
>NA|TRBV5-4|TRBJ1-6|TRBD1
TGTGCCAGCAGCCTTAGGACAGGGAGGATAATGGGGAATTCACCCCTCCACTTT
CASSLRTGRIMGNSPLHF
>NA|TRBV9|TRBJ1-5|NA
TGTGCCAGCAGCGTAGATGCAGGGAGGAATCAGCCCCAGCATTTT
CASSVDAGRNQPQHF
>NA|TRBV3-1/TRBV3-2|TRBJ1-2|NA
TGTGCCAGCAGCCAAGATCTGGGCAATAACTATGGCTACACCTTC
CASSQDLGNNYGYTF
>NA|TRBV5-1|TRBJ2-7|NA
TGCGCCAGCGGGGACAAGGTTGGCTACGAGCAGTACTTC
CASGDKVGYEQYF
>NA|TRBV9|TRBJ2-1|TRBD2
TGTGCCAGCAGCGTAGGGAGCGGGGGGGTAAATGAGCAGTTCTTC
CASSVGSGGVNEQFF
>NA|TRBV7-2|TRBJ1-4|TRBD1
TGTGCCAGCAGCTTAGGGGACAGGGGTTCAACTAATGAAAAACTGTTTTTT
CASSLGDRGSTNEKLFF
>NA|TRBV29-1|TRBJ2-3|TRBD2
TGCAGCGTTGAAGATCGACTAGCGGGAATGACAGATACGCAGTATTTT
CSVEDRLAGMTDTQYF
>NA|TRBV7-2|TRBJ1-5|NA
TGTGCCAGCAGCTATGCCCAGGGGTGGAATCAGCCCCAGCATTTT
CASSYAQGWNQPQHF
>few|TRBV4-1|TRBJ1-1|TRBD1
TGCGCCAGCAGCCGCGCCGGACAGGGGGATTTGAACACTGAAGCTTTCTTT
CASSRAGQGDLNTEAFF
>NA|TRBV20-1|TRBJ2-1|NA
TGCAGTGCCCCAGGGGCCAATGAGCAGTTCTTC
CSAPGANEQFF
>NA|TRBV7-9|TRBJ1-4|NA
TGTGCCAGCAGCTCCACAGGGAATACTAATGAAAAACTGTTTTTT
CASSSTGNTNEKLFF
>NA|TRBV5-1|TRBJ2-6|TRBD1
TGCGCCAGCAGCTTGGGACAGGGGCGCTCTGGGGCCAACGTCCTGACTTTC
CASSLGQGRSGANVLTF
>NA|TRBV28|TRBJ1-5|NA
TGTGCCAGCACATGGGGGGCGTATCAGCCCCAGCATTTT
CASTWGAYQPQHF
>NA|TRBV5-1|TRBJ2-2|TRBD2
TGCGCCAGCAGCCTGGGGGGGGACACCGGGGAGCTGTTTTTT
CASSLGGDTGELFF
>NA|TRBV14|TRBJ2-7|TRBD1
TGTGCCAGCAGCCAAGTGGGGACAGCTTACGAGCAGTACTTC
CASSQVGTAYEQYF
>once|TRBV27|TRBJ2-1|TRBD1
TGTGCCACCAAGACCGGGACAGTCAATGAGCAGTTCTTC
CATKTGTVNEQFF
>NA|TRBV28|TRBJ2-3|TRBD2
TGTGCCAGCGTAGCGGGGACTAGCGGGATATTATATTTTAGCACAGATACGCAGTATTTT
CASVAGTSGILYFSTDTQYF
>NA|TRBV3-1/TRBV3-2|TRBJ1-4|NA
TGTGCCAGCAGCCAAGGCCCACAGGATGAAAAACTGTTTTTT
CASSQGPQDEKLFF
>few|TRBV5-6|TRBJ2-1|NA
TGTGCCAGCAGCTTGGAGATGGGCAATGAGCAGTTCTTC
CASSLEMGNEQFF
>NA|TRBV2|TRBJ1-4|NA
TGTGCCAGCAGTATACGCCCGGGGGATAATGAAAAACTGTTTTTT
CASSIRPGDNEKLFF
>NA|TRBV19|TRBJ1-5|TRBD1
TGTGCCAGCCGACAGGGGGATCAGCCCCAGCATTTT
CASRQGDQPQHF
>NA|TRBV15|TRBJ2-4|TRBD1
TGTGCCACCAGCACGGGACAGGGATTGGCCATTCAGTACTTC
CATSTGQGLAIQYF
>once|TRBV4-3|TRBJ1-1|NA
TGCGCCAGCAGCCAAGATGCGGCAGGCACTGAAGCTTTCTTT
CASSQDAAGTEAFF
>NA|TRBV3-1/TRBV3-2|TRBJ1-1|NA
TGTGCCAGCAGCCAGAGTCAGGGCGCTGAAGCTTTCTTT
CASSQSQGAEAFF
>few|TRBV5-1|TRBJ2-7|NA
TGCGCCAGCAGCTTGGGGACGGCGCCTTTATACGGGCAGTACTTC
CASSLGTAPLYGQYF
>NA|TRBV12-3/TRBV12-4|TRBJ2-1|NA
TGTGCCAGCAGTTTAGGCAGCCTAGGGCAGTTCTTC
CASSLGSLGQFF
>NA|TRBV28|TRBJ2-5|TRBD2
TGTGCCAGCAGTCCGCAACTAGCGGGAGGAGAGACCCAGTACTTC
CASSPQLAGGETQYF
>NA|TRBV28|TRBJ2-7|NA
TGTGCCAGCACGGATCCTGTGCCTATTCACGAGCAGTACTTC
CASTDPVPIHEQYF
>NA|TRBV12-1|TRBJ2-1|NA
TGTGCCAGCAGCTTTGGTGGTAGCGGGAGGGCGGACTACAATGAGCAGTTCTTC
CASSFGGSGRADYNEQFF
>NA|TRBV10-3|TRBJ1-1|NA
TGTGCCATCAGTGAAGGTGGCCTCAACACTGAAGCTTTCTTT
CAISEGGLNTEAFF
>once|TRBV18|TRBJ2-5|NA
TGTGCCAGCTCACCTGATACATCGTTGGAGACCCAGTACTTC
CASSPDTSLETQYF
>NA|TRBV5-1|TRBJ2-3|NA
TGCGCCAGCAGCTTGGTCCCCCAGGGTACTAGGGATACGCAGTATTTT
CASSLVPQGTRDTQYF
>once|TRBV12-3/TRBV12-4|TRBJ2-5|TRBD2
TGTGCCAGCAGTTCCAGCGGGAGAACCCAGTACTTC
CASSSSGRTQYF
>NA|TRBV9|TRBJ2-6|NA
TGTGCCAGCGGAGACACCGGCTTCTCTGGGGCCAACGTCCTGACTTTC
CASGDTGFSGANVLTF
>NA|TRBV6-1|TRBJ1-2|NA
TGTGCCAGCAGTGAAGTTGCAGGAAAACGTCCACGAGGGTATGGCTACACCTTC
CASSEVAGKRPRGYGYTF
>NA|TRBV6-6|TRBJ1-5|NA
TGTGCCAGCAGTCCCTCCTCACCCCGAGACCGCCGATATAGCAATCAGCCCCAGCATTTT
CASSPSSPRDRRYSNQPQHF
>NA|TRBV19|TRBJ2-6|NA
TGTGCCAGTAGTCCGCCGGGCGGGGTTGTGCCCTCTGGGGCCAACGTCCTGACTTTC
CASSPPGGVVPSGANVLTF
>few|TRBV4-1|TRBJ2-7|TRBD2
TGCGCCAGCAGCCAAGTTGGGCTTCGTCGAGCGGGAGACTACGAGCAGTACTTC
CASSQVGLRRAGDYEQYF
>NA|TRBV15|TRBJ2-5|NA
TGTGCCACCAGCAGAGTGCCAGGGAAAGAGACCCAGTACTTC
CATSRVPGKETQYF
>NA|TRBV14|TRBJ1-2|TRBD1
TGTGCCAGCAGCCAAGTTCCGACAGGGTCGGGTGGCTACACCTTC
CASSQVPTGSGGYTF
>NA|TRBV6-6|TRBJ1-1|NA
TGTGCCAGCAGTTACTCACGGGGGGCGGGCACTGAAGCTTTCTTT
CASSYSRGAGTEAFF
>NA|TRBV4-2|TRBJ2-1|TRBD2
TGTGCCAGCAGCCAAGATAGGGGGACTAGCGGGAGGGCCTCGAATGAGCAGTTCTTC
CASSQDRGTSGRASNEQFF
>few|TRBV2|TRBJ1-2|TRBD1
TGTGCCAGCAGTGAAGCGGTAACAGGGGCCTATGGCTACACCTTC
CASSEAVTGAYGYTF
>once|TRBV19|TRBJ2-7|TRBD2
TGTGCCATTATGAGGACTAGCGGGTTGTTATCTTCCTACGAGCAGTACTTC
CAIMRTSGLLSSYEQYF